These T cell receptor beta chains were read from a single sample in a study of blood T cell repertoires in COVID-19. TCRdb's copy holds only in-frame clones and misses some; the assay was immunoSEQ multiplex PCR. Counted here are about 300,000 clones, nearly 90% occurring once; the ten biggest clones make up 2.9%. The sequencing sample was made of PBMCs or T cells enriched from blood (not recorded which). All receptors come from a woman between 50 and 59 years old who had been exposed to COVID-19. The CDR3 runs from the conserved cysteine through the conserved F or W. Fields, in order: J gene, V gene, CDR3 protein.

TRBJ1-3 | TRBV29-1 | CSVDRGNGNTIYF
TRBJ1-5 | TRBV4-2 | CASSQDGTGVQPQHF
TRBJ1-1 | TRBV20-1 | CSVGGSTEAFF
TRBJ1-1 | TRBV21-1 | CASSNDDRGQGIPLNTEAFF
TRBJ2-1 | TRBV15 | CATSRGGGGYNEQFF
TRBJ2-5 | TRBV7-9 | CASSGNRETSGGMETQYF
TRBJ1-1 | TRBV19 | CASRSHLQGRMNTEAFF
TRBJ1-6 | TRBV7-9 | CASSRATGYNSPLHF
TRBJ1-5 | TRBV5-4 | CASSIGTGGPNQPQHF
TRBJ1-5 | TRBV3-1/TRBV3-2 | CASSATGSRQPQHF
TRBJ1-5 | TRBV6-5 | CASRDNSNQPQHF
TRBJ1-5 | TRBV12-2 | CASRFRPDRAVCQPQHF
TRBJ2-7 | TRBV7-2 | CASSLARAGGEYEQYF
TRBJ2-7 | TRBV13 | CASSLVRGQSEQYF
TRBJ1-1 | TRBV3-1/TRBV3-2 | CASSPVGQGNTEAFF
TRBJ1-6 | TRBV19 | CASSKWKTGNNSPLHF
TRBJ2-7 | TRBV4-2 | CASSQDLAEDSYEQYF